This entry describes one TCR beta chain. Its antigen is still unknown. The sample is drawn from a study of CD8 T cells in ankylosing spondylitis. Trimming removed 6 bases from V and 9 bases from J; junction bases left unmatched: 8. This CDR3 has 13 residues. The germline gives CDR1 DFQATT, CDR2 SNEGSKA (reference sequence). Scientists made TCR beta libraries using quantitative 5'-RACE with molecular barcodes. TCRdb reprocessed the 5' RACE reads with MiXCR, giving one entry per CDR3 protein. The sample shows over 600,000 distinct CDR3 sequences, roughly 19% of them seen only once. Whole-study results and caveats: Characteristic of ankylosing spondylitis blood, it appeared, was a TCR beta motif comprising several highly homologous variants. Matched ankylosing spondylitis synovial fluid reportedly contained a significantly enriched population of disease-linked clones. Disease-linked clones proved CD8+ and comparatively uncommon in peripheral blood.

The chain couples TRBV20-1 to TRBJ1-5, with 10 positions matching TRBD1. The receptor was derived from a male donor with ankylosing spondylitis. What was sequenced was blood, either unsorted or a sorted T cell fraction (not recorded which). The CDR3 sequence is CSAGTGVVPPQHF. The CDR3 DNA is TGCAGTGCCGGGACAGGGGTAGTTCCGCCCCAGCATTTT.